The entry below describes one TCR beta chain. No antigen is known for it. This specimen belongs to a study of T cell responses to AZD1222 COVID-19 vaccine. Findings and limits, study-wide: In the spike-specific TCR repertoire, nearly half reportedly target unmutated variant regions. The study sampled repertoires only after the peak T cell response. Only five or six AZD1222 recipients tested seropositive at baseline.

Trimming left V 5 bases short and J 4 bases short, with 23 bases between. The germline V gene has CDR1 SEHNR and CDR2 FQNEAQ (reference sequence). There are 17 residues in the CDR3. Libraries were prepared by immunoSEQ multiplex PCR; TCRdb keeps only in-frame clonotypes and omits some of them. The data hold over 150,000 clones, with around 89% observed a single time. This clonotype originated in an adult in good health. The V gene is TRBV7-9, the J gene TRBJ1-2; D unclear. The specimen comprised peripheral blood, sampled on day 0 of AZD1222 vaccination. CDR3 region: CASSPTSTLNLGYGYTF. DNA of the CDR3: TGTGCCAGCAGCCCCACTTCTACTCTAAACCTAGGCTATGGCTACACCTTC.